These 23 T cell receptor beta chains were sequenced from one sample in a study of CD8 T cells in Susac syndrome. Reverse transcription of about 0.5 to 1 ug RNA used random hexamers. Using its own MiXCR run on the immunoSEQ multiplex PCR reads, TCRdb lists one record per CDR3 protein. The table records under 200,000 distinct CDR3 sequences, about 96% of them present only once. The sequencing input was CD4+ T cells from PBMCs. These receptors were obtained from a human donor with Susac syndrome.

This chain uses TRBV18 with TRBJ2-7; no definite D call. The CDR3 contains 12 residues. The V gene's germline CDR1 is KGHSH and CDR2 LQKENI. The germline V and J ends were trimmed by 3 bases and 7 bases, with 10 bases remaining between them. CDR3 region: CASSPIGSEQYF. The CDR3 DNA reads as TGTGCCAGCTCACCTATAGGGTCGGAGCAGTACTTC.

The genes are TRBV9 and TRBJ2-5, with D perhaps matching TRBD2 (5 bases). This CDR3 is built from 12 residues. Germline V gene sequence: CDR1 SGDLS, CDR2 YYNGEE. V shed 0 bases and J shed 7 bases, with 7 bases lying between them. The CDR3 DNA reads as TGTGCCAGCAGCGTAGTAGGAGGGACCCAGTACTTC. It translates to CASSVVGGTQYF.

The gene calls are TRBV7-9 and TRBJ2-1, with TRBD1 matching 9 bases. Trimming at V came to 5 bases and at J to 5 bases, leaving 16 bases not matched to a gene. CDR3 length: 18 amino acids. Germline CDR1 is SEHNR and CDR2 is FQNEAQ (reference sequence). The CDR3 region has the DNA TGTGCCAGCAGCCCGGGACAGGGTTCGAGAGGCCGGGACAATGAGCAGTTCTTC. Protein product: CASSPGQGSRGRDNEQFF.

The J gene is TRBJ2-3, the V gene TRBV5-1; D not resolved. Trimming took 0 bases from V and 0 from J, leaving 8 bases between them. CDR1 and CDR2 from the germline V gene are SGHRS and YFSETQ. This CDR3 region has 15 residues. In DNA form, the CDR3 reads TGCGCCAGCAGCTTGGACGGGCCCAGCACAGATACGCAGTATTTT. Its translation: CASSLDGPSTDTQYF.

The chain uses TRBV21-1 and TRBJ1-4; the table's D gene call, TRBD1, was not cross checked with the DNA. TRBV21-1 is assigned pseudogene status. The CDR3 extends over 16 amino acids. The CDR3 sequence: CASSTRTGSTNEKLFF. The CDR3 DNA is TGTGCCAGCAGCACCCGGACAGGCTCTACTAATGAAAAACTGTTTTTT.

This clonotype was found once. CDR3 nucleotide sequence: TGTGCCAGCCTAGGTTATCCTGCGCAAGAGACCCAGTACTTC. Its translation: CASLGYPAQETQYF. The chain has TRBV28 and TRBJ2-5; no clear D. The CDR3 spans 14 residues. V lost 8 bases to trimming and J lost 2 bases, with 15 bases between them. The germline V gene has CDR1 MDHEN and CDR2 SYDVKM.

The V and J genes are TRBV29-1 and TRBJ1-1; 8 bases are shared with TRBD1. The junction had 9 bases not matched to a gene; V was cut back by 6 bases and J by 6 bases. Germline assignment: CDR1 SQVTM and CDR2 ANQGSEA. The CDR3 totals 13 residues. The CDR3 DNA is TGCAGCGTGTCGGACAGGGTAGTCGCTGAAGCTTTCTTT. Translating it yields CSVSDRVVAEAFF.

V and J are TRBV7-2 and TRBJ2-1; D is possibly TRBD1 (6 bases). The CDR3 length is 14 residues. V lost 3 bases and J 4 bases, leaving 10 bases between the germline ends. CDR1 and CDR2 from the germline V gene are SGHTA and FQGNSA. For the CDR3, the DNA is TGTGCCAGCAGCTTTGGTCAGGGGTACAATGAGCAGTTCTTC. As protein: CASSFGQGYNEQFF.

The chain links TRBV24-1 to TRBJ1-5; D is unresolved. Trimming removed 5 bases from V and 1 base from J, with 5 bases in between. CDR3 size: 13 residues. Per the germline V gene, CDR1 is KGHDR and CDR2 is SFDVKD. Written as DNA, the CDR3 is TGTGCCACCAGTGGTCAGAGCAATCAGCCCCAGCATTTT. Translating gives CATSGQSNQPQHF.

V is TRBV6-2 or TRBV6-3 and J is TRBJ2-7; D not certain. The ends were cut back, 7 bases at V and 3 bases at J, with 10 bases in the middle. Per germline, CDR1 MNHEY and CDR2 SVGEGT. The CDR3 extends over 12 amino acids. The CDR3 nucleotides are TGTGCCAGCACTTCAACTGGCTACGAGCAGTACTTC. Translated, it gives CASTSTGYEQYF.

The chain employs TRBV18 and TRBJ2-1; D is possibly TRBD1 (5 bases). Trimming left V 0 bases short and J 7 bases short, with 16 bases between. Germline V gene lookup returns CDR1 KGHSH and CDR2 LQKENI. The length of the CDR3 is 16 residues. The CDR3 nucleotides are TGTGCCAGCTCACCACCTTTTGGGGCGGCGAAGAATGAGCAGTTCTTC. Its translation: CASSPPFGAAKNEQFF.

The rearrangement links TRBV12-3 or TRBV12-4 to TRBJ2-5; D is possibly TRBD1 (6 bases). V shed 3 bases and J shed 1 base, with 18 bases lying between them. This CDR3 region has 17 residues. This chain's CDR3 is CASSFSPGDPIQETQYF. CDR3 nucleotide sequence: TGTGCCAGCAGTTTCTCCCCAGGGGACCCCATCCAAGAGACCCAGTACTTC.

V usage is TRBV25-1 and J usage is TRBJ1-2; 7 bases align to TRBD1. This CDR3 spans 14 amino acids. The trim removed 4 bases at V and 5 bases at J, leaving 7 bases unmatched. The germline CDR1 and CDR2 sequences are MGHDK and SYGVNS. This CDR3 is CASSGTGQVYGYTF. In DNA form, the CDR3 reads TGTGCCAGCAGTGGAACCGGACAGGTTTATGGCTACACCTTC.

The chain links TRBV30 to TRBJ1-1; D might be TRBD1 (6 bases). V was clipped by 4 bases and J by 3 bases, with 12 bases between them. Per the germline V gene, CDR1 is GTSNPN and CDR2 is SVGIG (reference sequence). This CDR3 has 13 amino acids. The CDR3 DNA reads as TGTGCCTGGACTTACAGGGAAGACACTGAAGCTTTCTTT. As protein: CAWTYREDTEAFF.

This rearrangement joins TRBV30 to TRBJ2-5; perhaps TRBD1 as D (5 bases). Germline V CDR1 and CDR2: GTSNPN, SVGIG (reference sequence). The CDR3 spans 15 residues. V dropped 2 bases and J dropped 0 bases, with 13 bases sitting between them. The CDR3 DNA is TGTGCCTGGAGTCCCAAGGGGCCGTACCAAGAGACCCAGTACTTC. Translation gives CAWSPKGPYQETQYF.

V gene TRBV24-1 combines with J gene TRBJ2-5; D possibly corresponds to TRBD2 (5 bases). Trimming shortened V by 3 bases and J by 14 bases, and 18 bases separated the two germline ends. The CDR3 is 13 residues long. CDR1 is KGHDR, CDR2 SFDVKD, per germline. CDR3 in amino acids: CATSDPGGPPFYF. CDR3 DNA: TGTGCCACCAGTGATCCCGGAGGTCCCCCGTTCTACTTC.

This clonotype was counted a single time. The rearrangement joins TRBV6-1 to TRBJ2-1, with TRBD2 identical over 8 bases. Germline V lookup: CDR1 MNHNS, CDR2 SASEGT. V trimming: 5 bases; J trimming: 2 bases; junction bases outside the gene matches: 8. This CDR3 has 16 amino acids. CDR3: CASSTAGGAPYNEQFF. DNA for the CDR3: TGTGCCAGCAGTACCGCCGGGGGGGCGCCCTACAATGAGCAGTTCTTC.

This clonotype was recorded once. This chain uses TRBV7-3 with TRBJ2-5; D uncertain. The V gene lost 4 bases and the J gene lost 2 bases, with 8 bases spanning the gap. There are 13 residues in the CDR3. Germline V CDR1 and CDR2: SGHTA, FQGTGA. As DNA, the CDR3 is TGTGCCAGCAGCTCGTACTCTCAAGAGACCCAGTACTTC. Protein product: CASSSYSQETQYF.

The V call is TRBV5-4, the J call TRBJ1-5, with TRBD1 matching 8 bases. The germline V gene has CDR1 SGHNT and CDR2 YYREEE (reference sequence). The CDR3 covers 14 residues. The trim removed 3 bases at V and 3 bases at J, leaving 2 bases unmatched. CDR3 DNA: TGTGCCAGCAGCTACCAGGGGGCCAATCAGCCCCAGCATTTT. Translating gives CASSYQGANQPQHF. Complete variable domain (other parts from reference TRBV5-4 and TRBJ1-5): ETGVTQSPTHLIKTRGQQVTLRCSSQSGHNTVSWYQQALGQGPQFIFQYYREEENGRGNFPPRFSGLQFPNYSSELNVNALELDDSALYLCASSYQGANQPQHFGDGTRLSIL.

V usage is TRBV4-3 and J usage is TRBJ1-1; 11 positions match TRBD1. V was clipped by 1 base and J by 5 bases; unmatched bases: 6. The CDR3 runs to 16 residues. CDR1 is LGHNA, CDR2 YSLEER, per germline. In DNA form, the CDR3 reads TGCGCCAGCAGCCAAGGGGACAGGGGGAGGTATACTGAAGCTTTCTTT. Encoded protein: CASSQGDRGRYTEAFF.

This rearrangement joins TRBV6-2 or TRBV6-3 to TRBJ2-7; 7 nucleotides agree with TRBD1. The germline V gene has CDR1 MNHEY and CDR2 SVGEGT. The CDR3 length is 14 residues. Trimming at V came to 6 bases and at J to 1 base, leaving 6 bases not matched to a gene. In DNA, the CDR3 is TGTGCCAGCAGCCGACAGGGTGTGTCCTACGAGCAGTACGTC. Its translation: CASSRQGVSYEQYV.

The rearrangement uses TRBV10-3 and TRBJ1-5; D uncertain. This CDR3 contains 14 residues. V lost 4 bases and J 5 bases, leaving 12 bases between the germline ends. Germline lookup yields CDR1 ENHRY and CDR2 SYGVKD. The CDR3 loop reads CAISAGGLDQPQHF. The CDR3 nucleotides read TGTGCCATCAGTGCGGGAGGGTTGGATCAGCCCCAGCATTTT.

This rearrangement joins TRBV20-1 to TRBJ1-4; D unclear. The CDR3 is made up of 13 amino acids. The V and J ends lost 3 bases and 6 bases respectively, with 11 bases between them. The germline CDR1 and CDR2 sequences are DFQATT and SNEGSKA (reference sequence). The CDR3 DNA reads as TGCAGTGCTAGGGCGGGAGGCGATGAAAAACTGTTTTTT. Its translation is CSARAGGDEKLFF.